The table lists the clone carrying this T cell receptor beta chain with many counts. This CDR3 has 13 amino acids. Germline loops: CDR1 SGHVS, CDR2 FQNEAQ. V was clipped by 5 bases and J by 7 bases; unmatched bases: 5. Through a sample-barcoded 5' primer and a J-beta primer mix, a second PCR was run for roughly 7 to 11 cycles. Tagging of each cDNA molecule was performed by a template-switch adaptor with 12 random nucleotides. All samples yielded 2.5 million or more CDR3-containing paired-end reads. Each CDR3 protein gets one entry after TCRdb re-called the 5' RACE reads with MiXCR. The sample includes about 590,000 distinct CDR3 sequences, approximately 30% of them seen just once. This sample was included in a study of blood T cells in healthy people across ages. Study as a whole: The capture of about one barcoded beta molecule per two T cells was achieved by template switching.

The clonotype was recovered from a woman older than 75 in good health. Input material: blood. The V and J genes are TRBV7-8 and TRBJ1-5; TRBD1 matches 7 bases. The CDR3: CASSTTGYQPQHF. The DNA for the CDR3 is TGTGCCAGCAGCACGACAGGGTACCAGCCCCAGCATTTT.